This TCR beta chain was recorded in a study of T cells in Graves' hyperthyroidism and ophthalmopathy. Study results and limitations: The model forecast ophthalmopathy, anticipating it by a median approximately 7 months before onset.

The CDR3 totals 13 residues. V was pared by 6 bases and J by 0 bases, with 6 bases between. Germline CDR1 and CDR2: ENHRY and SYGVKD. Diagnosis relied on clinical symptoms, serum thyroxine and TRAb, thyroid ultrasound and orbital computed tomography. This clonotype has ten or more counts. The antigen remains undetermined. Amplification targeted TCR beta CDR3 regions from RNA transcripts. An initial round of RT-PCR targeting the TCR CDR3 relied on the HTBI primer set. TCRdb fed the multiplex PCR reads into MiXCR, producing one record per CDR3 protein. The table shows approximately 640,000 distinct CDR3 sequences, with roughly 17% occurring only once.

What was sequenced was blood. The origin of this receptor is a man in his fifties or sixties with Graves' hyperthyroidism. The chain combines TRBV10-3 with TRBJ1-5; unclear D gene. Written as DNA, the CDR3 is TGTGCCATCAGCCCTGATAGCAATCAGCCCCAGCATTTT. Protein: CAISPDSNQPQHF.